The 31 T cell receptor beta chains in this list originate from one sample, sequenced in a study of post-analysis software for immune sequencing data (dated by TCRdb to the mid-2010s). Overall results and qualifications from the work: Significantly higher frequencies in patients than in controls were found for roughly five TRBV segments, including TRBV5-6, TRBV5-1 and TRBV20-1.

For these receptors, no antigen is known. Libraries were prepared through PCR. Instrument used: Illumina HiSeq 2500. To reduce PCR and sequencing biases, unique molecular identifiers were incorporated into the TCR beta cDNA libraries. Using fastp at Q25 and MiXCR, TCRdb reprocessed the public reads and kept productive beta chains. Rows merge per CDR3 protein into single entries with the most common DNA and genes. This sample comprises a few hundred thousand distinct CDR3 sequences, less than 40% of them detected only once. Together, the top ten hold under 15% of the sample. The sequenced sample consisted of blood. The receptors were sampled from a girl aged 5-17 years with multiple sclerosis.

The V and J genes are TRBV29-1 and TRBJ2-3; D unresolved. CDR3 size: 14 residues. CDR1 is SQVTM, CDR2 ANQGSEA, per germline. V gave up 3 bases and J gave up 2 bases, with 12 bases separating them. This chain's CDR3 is CSVDPNSPTDTQYF. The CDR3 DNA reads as TGCAGCGTTGACCCGAACAGTCCCACAGATACGCAGTATTTT.

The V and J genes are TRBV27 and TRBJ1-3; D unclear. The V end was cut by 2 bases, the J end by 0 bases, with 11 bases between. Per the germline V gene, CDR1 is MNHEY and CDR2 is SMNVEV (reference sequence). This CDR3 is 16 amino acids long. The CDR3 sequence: CASSLKPPSSGNTIYF. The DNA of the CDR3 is TGTGCCAGCAGTTTAAAGCCCCCGAGCTCTGGAAACACCATATATTTT.

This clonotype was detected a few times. CDR3 sequence reads: CASRQGSRETQYF. Written as DNA, the CDR3 is TGTGCCAGCAGACAGGGAAGTAGGGAGACCCAGTACTTC. The chain links TRBV7-9 to TRBJ2-5; maybe TRBD1 (6 bases). Deletions cut 6 bases from V and 5 bases from J, with 13 bases between. Germline V gene lookup returns CDR1 SEHNR and CDR2 FQNEAQ (reference sequence). The length of the CDR3 is 13 residues.

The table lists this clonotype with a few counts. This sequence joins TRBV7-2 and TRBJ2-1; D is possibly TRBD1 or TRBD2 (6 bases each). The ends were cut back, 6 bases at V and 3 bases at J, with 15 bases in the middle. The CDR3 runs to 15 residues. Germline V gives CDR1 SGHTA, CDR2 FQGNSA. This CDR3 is CASSRGGPDYNEQFF. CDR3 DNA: TGTGCCAGCAGTCGAGGGGGGCCGGACTACAATGAGCAGTTCTTC.

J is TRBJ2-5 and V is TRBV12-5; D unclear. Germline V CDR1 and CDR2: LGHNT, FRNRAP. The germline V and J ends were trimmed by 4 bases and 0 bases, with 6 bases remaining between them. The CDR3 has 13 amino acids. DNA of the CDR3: TGTGCTAGTGGTTCGGGCAACCAAGAGACCCAGTACTTC. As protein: CASGSGNQETQYF.

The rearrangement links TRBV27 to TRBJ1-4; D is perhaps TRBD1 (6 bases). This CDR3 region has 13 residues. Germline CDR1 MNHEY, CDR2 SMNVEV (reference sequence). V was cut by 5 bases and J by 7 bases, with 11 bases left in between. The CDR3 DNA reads TGTGCCAGCAGTAAAGGGGGGGGTGAAAAACTGTTTTTT. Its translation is CASSKGGGEKLFF.

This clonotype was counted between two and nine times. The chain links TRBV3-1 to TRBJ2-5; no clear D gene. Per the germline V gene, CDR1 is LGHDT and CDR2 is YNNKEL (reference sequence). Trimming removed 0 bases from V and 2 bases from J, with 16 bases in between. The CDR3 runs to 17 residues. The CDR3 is CASSQDPFRFEQETQYF. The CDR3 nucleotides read TGTGCCAGCAGCCAAGATCCCTTTCGATTCGAGCAAGAGACCCAGTACTTC.

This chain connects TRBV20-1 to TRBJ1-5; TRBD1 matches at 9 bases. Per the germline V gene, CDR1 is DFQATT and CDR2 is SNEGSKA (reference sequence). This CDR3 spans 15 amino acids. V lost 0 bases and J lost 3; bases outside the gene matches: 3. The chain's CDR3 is CSARDGQGHNQPQHF. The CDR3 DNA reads TGCAGTGCTAGAGATGGACAGGGGCACAATCAGCCCCAGCATTTT.

CDR3 sequence reads: CASSYTVKSMGEQFF. CDR3 coding DNA: TGTGCCAGCAGTTACACCGTTAAATCAATGGGTGAGCAGTTCTTC. This sequence joins TRBV6-5 and TRBJ2-1, with D hard to call. CDR3 length: 15 amino acids. In germline, CDR1 is MNHEY, CDR2 SVGAGI. The germline V and J ends were trimmed by 2 bases and 9 bases, with 17 bases remaining between them.

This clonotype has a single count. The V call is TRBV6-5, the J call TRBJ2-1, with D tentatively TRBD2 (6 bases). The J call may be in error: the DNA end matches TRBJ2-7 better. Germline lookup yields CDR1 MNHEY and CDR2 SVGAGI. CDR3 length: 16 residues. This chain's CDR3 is CASSSGDLGGSYEQYF. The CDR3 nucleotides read TGTGCCAGCAGTAGTGGGGACCTGGGGGGTTCCTACGAGCAGTACTTC.

CDR3 amino acids: CASSTGTVAYEQYF. CDR3 DNA sequence: TGTGCCAGCAGCACCGGGACCGTTGCCTACGAGCAGTACTTC. The chain couples TRBV27 to TRBJ2-4, with D tentatively TRBD1 or TRBD2 (5 bases each). The J call may be mistaken, given a closer DNA end match to TRBJ2-7. The CDR3 is made up of 14 amino acids. The V gene's germline CDR1 is MNHEY and CDR2 SMNVEV (reference sequence).

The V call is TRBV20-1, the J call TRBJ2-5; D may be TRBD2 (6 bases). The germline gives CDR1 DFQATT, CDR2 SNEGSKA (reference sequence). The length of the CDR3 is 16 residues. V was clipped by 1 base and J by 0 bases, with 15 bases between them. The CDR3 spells CSARVPGLWYQETQYF. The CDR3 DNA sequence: TGCAGTGCTAGAGTCCCGGGACTCTGGTACCAAGAGACCCAGTACTTC.

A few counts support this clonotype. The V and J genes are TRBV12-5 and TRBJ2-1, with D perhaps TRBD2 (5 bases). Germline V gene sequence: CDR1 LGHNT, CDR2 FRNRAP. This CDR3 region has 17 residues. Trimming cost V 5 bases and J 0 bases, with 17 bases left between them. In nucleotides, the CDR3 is TGTGCTAGTGGTACCGACACTAGTATGAGCTCCTACAATGAGCAGTTCTTC. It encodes CASGTDTSMSSYNEQFF.

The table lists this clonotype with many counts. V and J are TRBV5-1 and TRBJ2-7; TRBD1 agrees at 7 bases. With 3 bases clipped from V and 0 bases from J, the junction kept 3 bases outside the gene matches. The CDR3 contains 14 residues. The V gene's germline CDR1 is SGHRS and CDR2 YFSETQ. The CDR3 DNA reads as TGCGCCAGCAGCTGGGACAGCCCCTCCTACGAGCAGTACTTC. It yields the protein CASSWDSPSYEQYF.

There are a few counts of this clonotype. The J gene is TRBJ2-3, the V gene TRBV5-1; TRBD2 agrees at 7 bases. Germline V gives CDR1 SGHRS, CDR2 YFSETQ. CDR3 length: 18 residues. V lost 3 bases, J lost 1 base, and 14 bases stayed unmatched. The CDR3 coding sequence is TGCGCCAGCAGCTCTATACCCTCTAGCGGATCTCGCACAGATACGCAGTATTTT. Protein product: CASSSIPSSGSRTDTQYF.

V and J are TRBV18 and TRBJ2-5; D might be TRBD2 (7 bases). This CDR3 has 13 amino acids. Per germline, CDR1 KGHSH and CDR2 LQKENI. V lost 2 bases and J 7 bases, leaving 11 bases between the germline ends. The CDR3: CASSPLRGGTQYF. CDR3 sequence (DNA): TGTGCCAGCTCACCATTGAGGGGGGGGACCCAGTACTTC.

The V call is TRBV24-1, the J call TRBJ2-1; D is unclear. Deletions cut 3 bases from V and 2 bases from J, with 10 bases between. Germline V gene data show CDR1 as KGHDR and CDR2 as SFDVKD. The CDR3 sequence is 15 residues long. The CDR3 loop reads CATSDVGPTYNEQFF. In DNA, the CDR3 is TGTGCCACCAGTGATGTGGGTCCCACCTACAATGAGCAGTTCTTC.

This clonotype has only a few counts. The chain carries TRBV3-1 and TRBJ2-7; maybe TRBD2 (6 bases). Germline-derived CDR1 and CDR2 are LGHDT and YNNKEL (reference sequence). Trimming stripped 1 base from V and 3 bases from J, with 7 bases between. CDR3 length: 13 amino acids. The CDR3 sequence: CASSQAGDYEQYF. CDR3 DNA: TGTGCCAGCAGCCAAGCGGGGGACTACGAGCAGTACTTC.

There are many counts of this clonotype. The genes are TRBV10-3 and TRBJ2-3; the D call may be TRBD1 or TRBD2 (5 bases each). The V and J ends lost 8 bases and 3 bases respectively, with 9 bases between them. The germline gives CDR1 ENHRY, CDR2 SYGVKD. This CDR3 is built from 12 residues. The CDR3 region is CAIGGDTDTQYF. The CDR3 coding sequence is TGTGCCATCGGGGGAGATACAGATACGCAGTATTTT.

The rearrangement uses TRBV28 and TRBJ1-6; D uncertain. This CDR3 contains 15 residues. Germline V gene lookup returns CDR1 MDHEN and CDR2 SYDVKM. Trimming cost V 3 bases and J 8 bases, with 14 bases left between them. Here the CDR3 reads CASSFTVAWDSPLHF. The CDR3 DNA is TGTGCCAGCAGTTTTACTGTGGCTTGGGATTCACCCCTCCACTTT.

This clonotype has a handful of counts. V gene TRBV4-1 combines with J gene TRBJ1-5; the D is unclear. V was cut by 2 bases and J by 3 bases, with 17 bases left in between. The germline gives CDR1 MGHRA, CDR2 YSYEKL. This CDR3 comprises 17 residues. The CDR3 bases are TGCGCCAGCAGCCAATGGTTCAATGGCCAGTACAATCAGCCCCAGCATTTT. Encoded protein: CASSQWFNGQYNQPQHF.

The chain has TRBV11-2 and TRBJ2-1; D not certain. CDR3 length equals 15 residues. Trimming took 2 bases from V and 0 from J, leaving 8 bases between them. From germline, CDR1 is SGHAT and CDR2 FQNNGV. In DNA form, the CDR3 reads TGTGCCAGCAGCTTACAGAAGAGCTCCTACAATGAGCAGTTCTTC. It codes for CASSLQKSSYNEQFF.

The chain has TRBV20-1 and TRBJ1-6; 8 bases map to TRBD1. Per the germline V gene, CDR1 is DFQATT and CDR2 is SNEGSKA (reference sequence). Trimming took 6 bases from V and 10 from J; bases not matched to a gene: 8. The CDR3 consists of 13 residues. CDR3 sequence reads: CSALGQGGSPLHF. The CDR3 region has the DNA TGCAGTGCCCTCGGACAGGGTGGGTCACCCCTCCACTTT.

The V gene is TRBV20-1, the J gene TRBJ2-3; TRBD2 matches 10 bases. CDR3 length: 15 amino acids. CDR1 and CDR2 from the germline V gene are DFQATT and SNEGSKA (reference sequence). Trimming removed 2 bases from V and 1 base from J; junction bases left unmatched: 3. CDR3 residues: CSARSGTSGTDTQYF. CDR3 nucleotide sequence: TGCAGTGCTAGATCCGGGACTAGCGGCACAGATACGCAGTATTTT.

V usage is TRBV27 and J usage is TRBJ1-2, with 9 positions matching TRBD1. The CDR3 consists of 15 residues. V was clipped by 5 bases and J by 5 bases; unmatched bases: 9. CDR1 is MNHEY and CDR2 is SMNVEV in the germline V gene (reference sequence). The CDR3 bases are TGTGCCAGCAGTCCGGGGACAGGGATTCGGTATGGCTACACCTTC. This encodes CASSPGTGIRYGYTF.

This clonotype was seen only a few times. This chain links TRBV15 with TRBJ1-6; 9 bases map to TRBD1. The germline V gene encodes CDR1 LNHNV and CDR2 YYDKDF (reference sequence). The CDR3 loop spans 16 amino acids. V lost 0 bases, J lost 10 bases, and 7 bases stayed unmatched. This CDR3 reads CATSRDGDRVSSPLHF. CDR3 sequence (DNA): TGTGCCACCAGCAGAGACGGGGACAGGGTGAGCTCACCCCTCCACTTT.

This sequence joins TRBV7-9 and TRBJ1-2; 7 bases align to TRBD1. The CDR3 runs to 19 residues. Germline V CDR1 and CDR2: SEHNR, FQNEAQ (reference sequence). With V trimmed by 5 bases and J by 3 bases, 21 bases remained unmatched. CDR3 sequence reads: CASSPLPGTATTVHYGYTF. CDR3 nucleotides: TGTGCCAGCAGCCCATTACCCGGGACAGCCACTACCGTACACTATGGCTACACCTTC.

The CDR3 nucleotides are TGCGCCAGCAGACCTTATAGACAGGGAACGAACAATGAGCAGTTCTTC. This translates into CASRPYRQGTNNEQFF. The chain has TRBV5-1 and TRBJ2-1; 7 nucleotides agree with TRBD1. Germline V gene sequence: CDR1 SGHRS, CDR2 YFSETQ. V lost 5 bases to trimming and J lost 5 bases; unmatched junction nucleotides: 13. This CDR3 is built from 16 residues.

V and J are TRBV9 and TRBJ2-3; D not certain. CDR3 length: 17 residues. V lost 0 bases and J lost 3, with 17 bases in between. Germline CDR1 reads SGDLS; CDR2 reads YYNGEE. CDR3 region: CASSVEGPSERTDTQYF. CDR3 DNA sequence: TGTGCCAGCAGCGTAGAAGGACCCTCCGAACGGACAGATACGCAGTATTTT.

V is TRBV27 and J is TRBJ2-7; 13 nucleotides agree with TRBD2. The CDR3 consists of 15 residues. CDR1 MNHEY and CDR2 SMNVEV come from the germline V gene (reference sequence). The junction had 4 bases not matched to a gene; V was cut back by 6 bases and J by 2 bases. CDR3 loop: CASSGLAGVTYEQYF. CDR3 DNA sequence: TGTGCCAGCAGCGGACTAGCGGGAGTAACCTACGAGCAGTACTTC.

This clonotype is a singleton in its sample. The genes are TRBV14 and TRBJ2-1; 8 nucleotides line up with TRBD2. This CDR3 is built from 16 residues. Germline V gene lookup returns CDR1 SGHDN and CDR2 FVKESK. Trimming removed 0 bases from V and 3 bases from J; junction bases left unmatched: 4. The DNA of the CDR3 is TGTGCCAGCAGCCAAGATCGGGGGGGGTACTACAATGAGCAGTTCTTC. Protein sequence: CASSQDRGGYYNEQFF.